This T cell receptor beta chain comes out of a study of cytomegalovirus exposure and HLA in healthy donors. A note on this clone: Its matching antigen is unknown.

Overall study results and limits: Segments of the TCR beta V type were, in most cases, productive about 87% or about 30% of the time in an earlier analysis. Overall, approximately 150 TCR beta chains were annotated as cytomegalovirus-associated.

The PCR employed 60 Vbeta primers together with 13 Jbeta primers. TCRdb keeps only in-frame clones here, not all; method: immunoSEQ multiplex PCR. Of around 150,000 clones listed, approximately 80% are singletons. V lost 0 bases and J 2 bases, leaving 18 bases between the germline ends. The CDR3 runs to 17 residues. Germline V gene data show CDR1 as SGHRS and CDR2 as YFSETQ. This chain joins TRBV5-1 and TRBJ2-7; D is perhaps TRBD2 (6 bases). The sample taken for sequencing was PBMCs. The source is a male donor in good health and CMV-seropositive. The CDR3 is CASSLAQVRDGTYEQYF. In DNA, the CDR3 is TGCGCCAGCAGCTTGGCCCAGGTGCGGGACGGTACCTACGAGCAGTACTTC.